What follows is one TCR beta chain and its context. The target of this receptor is not known. Base-call qualities are not available, and no considerably larger clone is one nucleotide away. TCRbeta CDR3 regions were amplified from genomic DNA by means of the immunoSEQ Assay, a bias-controlled multiplex PCR. Processing in the source paper ran as follows. Nucleated cell counts per sample were estimated from amplification of reference gene primers within the assay. To quantify the absolute abundance of each unique TCRbeta CDR3 rearrangement, sequence reads were collapsed and filtered. For each sample, productive Simpson clonality was calculated by taking the square root of Simpson's diversity index across productive rearrangements. Imported from immuneACCESS, the table was reduced by TCRdb to in-frame sequences with V and J called. These copies leave out some clones; in studies compared against another copy, an unresolved V gene accounts for under half, and the cause of the remainder is not known. The V and J calls and clone size were taken over from that table, and D and trimming were inferred from the DNA. Recorded for this sample are about 110,000 clones; roughly 79% of them occurred a single time. Of the sample, 7.5% to 10% is held by the ten largest clones.

The sample is drawn from a study of blood T cell repertoires in COVID-19 (dated by TCRdb to 2019 to 2021). Background for the entire study: Samples from collaborators originated in the United States, Italy and Spain and spanned both the acute and convalescent phases of COVID-19. A de-identified subject ID, COVID-19 status, age in years and sex were almost always included in the sample metadata. The prospective study material was composed of cDNA or gDNA derived from T cells, B-cell-depleted T cells, or PBMCs. The samples were drawn from the first 160 participants of the ongoing ImmuneRACE study and from roughly 1,300 subjects provided by 6 global collaborators. HLA class I and class II types, where available, came from metadata supplied by the sample provider rather than from assay-based typing. The repertoires were made available in a free public database intended to serve as a resource for research on the immune response to SARS-CoV-2. Subjects who had been exposed to COVID-19, were actively infected with it, or had recovered from it provided the deeply sampled blood TCRbeta repertoires that made up the dataset. What the authors observed across the whole study: How much clinical and demographic metadata was included differed by source and by participant, and the metadata was provided uncurated.

V is clipped by 4 bases and J by 4 bases, and the sequence between their germline boundaries is 22 bases long. Counted from cysteine to phenylalanine, this CDR3 has 17 amino acids. CDR3 DNA is the only sequence kept; it has 51 bases, read in frame from the first base. The germline V gene sets CDR1 to SGHVS and CDR2 to FNYEAQ. Each collaborating institution followed its own protocols to collect whole blood in K2EDTA tubes. For TCRbeta analysis, collaborators shipped samples as frozen whole blood, isolated PBMCs, or DNA extracted from either of those sample types. This sequence was found in a woman in her 70s with acute or convalescent COVID-19. The sequence joins TRBV7-6 to TRBJ1-2; TRBD1 is a possible D gene, resting on 6 matching bases. Sequenced sample: peripheral blood. The CDR3 protein is CASSSIAGGGRGYGYTF. Here is the DNA: TGTGCCAGCAGCTCAATCGCCGGGGGGGGGCGAGGCTATGGCTACACCTTC.